The entry below describes one T cell receptor (beta chain). As yet, its antigen is unknown. These data originate in a study of CD8 T cells in ankylosing spondylitis. Regarding the study as a whole: Blood of patients with ankylosing spondylitis appeared to be characterized by a TCR beta motif of several highly homologous variants.

The CDR3 extends over 15 amino acids. Germline V gene data show CDR1 as MNHNS and CDR2 as SASEGT. The V end was cut by 6 bases, the J end by 1 base, with 15 bases between. Each CDR3 protein gets one entry after TCRdb re-called the 5' RACE reads with MiXCR. Of 700,000 or so distinct CDR3 sequences in the sample, 19% were seen once. The clonotype originates from a male donor with ankylosing spondylitis. The chain is built from TRBV6-1 and TRBJ2-5, with a possible D match to TRBD2 (6 bases). The sample taken for sequencing was blood, either unsorted or a sorted T cell fraction (not recorded which). CDR3 loop: CASSPVAAPQETQYF. The CDR3 bases are TGTGCCAGCAGCCCCGTAGCGGCCCCCCAAGAGACCCAGTACTTC.